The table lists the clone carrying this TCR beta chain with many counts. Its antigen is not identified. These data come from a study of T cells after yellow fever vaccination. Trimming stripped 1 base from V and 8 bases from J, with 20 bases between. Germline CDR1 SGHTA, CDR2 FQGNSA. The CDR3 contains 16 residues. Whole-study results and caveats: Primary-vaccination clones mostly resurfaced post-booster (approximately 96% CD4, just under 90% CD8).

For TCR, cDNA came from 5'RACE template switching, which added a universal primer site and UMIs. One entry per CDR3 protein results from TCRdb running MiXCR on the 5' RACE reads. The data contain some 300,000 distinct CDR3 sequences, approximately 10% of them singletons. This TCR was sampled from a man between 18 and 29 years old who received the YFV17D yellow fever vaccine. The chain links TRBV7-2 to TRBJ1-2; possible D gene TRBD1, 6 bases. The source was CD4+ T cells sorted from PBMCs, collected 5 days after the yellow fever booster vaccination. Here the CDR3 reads CASSLVAGGQVLGYTF. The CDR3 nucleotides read TGTGCCAGCAGCTTAGTGGCTGGGGGGCAAGTACTCGGCTACACCTTC.